Listed below are T cell receptor beta chains from one sample, sequenced in a study of graft-versus-host responses after intestinal transplantation. This table comes from immunoSEQ multiplex PCR, and its TCRdb copy is limited to in-frame clones, with some not included. The data show roughly 64,000 clones, more than 85% seen once. Their target antigens are unknown. Sample: unstimulated CD8+ T cells sorted from spleen or lymph node cells, taken before transplant. Source of these receptors: a human donor who was the organ donor for an intestinal transplant. The CDR3 runs from the conserved cysteine through the conserved F or W. Each record gives: CDR3 length, clone size, J gene, D gene, V gene, CDR3 protein, CDR3 DNA. The D gene is left open where the match is weak. Some rows mark clone size as missing; the rest say once, few, many or name a class of expanded clone.

14	-	TRBJ1-1	TRBD1	TRBV7-9	CASSLLTGGTEAFF	TGTGCCAGCAGCTTGCTGACAGGGGGCACTGAAGCTTTCTTT
14	-	TRBJ1-2	TRBD1	TRBV28	CASNQDRIIYGYTF	TGTGCCAGCAACCAGGACAGGATAATCTATGGCTACACCTTC
15	-	TRBJ2-1	-	TRBV5-4	CASSLGTGSYNEQFF	TGTGCCAGCAGCTTGGGCACTGGCTCCTACAATGAGCAGTTCTTC
15	-	TRBJ2-7	-	TRBV7-9	CASSLGVGPPYEQYF	TGTGCCAGCAGCCTCGGGGTGGGTCCCCCCTACGAGCAGTACTTC
14	-	TRBJ2-1	TRBD2	TRBV18	CASHTLAGRYEQFF	TGTGCCAGCCACACGTTAGCGGGAAGGTATGAGCAGTTCTTC
13	-	TRBJ2-7	TRBD1	TRBV27	CASSLTTGPEQYF	TGTGCCAGCAGTCTAACGACAGGGCCCGAGCAGTACTTC
14	-	TRBJ2-2	TRBD2	TRBV7-9	CASSWGGTYGELFF	TGTGCCAGCAGCTGGGGAGGGACCTACGGGGAGCTGTTTTTT
17	-	TRBJ2-5	-	TRBV4-3	CASSQDLGASGRETQYF	TGCGCCAGCAGCCAAGATCTGGGAGCGTCTGGGAGGGAGACCCAGTACTTC
18	-	TRBJ2-1	TRBD2	TRBV9	CASSGQPSGRSSYNEQFF	TGTGCCAGCAGCGGGCAGCCTAGCGGGAGGAGCTCCTACAATGAGCAGTTCTTC
12	-	TRBJ2-1	-	TRBV10-3	CAISQNTDEQFF	TGTGCCATCAGTCAAAATACGGATGAGCAGTTCTTC
15	-	TRBJ1-5	-	TRBV7-8	CASSLGAAGNQPQHF	TGTGCCAGCAGCTTAGGGGCAGCCGGCAATCAGCCCCAGCATTTT
14	-	TRBJ1-1	-	TRBV7-2	CASSAGGENTEAFF	TGTGCCAGCAGCGCCGGGGGGGAGAACACTGAAGCTTTCTTT
17	-	TRBJ2-6	-	TRBV7-9	CASSLGVLDSGANVLTF	TGTGCCAGCAGCTTAGGGGTGCTAGACTCTGGGGCCAACGTCCTGACTTTC
15	-	TRBJ2-5	TRBD1	TRBV5-1	CASRHTGVWEETQYF	TGCGCCAGCAGGCACACAGGGGTCTGGGAAGAGACCCAGTACTTC
15	-	TRBJ2-5	-	TRBV30	CAWSVRRGEQETQYF	TGTGCCTGGAGTGTACGTCGGGGAGAACAAGAGACCCAGTACTTC
14	-	TRBJ2-1	TRBD2	TRBV19	CASSIGLAGIEQFF	TGTGCCAGTAGTATCGGACTAGCGGGAATAGAGCAGTTCTTC
17	-	TRBJ2-7	TRBD2	TRBV10-3	CAISESTLRERKYEQYF	TGTGCCATCAGTGAGTCGACTTTGCGGGAGAGGAAATACGAGCAGTACTTC
12	once	TRBJ2-1	-	TRBV11-2	CASSLVVNEQFF	TGTGCCAGCAGCTTAGTAGTTAATGAGCAGTTCTTC
18	-	TRBJ1-2	-	TRBV5-4	CASSLAEVGGPGDYGYTF	TGTGCCAGCAGCTTGGCCGAAGTGGGCGGACCGGGAGACTATGGCTACACCTTC
15	-	TRBJ1-1	TRBD1	TRBV28	CASSLGTELNTEAFF	TGTGCCAGCAGTTTAGGGACAGAGTTGAACACTGAAGCTTTCTTT
14	-	TRBJ2-7	-	TRBV7-9	CASSLEGPHYEQYF	TGTGCCAGCAGCTTAGAGGGGCCACACTACGAGCAGTACTTC
12	-	TRBJ1-5	-	TRBV7-9	CASSPYNQPQHF	TGTGCCAGCAGCCCGTACAATCAGCCCCAGCATTTT
15	-	TRBJ2-7	TRBD1	TRBV5-1	CASSDKTGASYEQYF	TGCGCCAGCAGCGACAAGACAGGGGCCTCCTACGAGCAGTACTTC
13	-	TRBJ2-7	-	TRBV19	CASMGGFPYEQYF	TGTGCCAGTATGGGGGGATTCCCCTACGAGCAGTACTTC
13	-	TRBJ1-2	-	TRBV7-9	CASSLMGSYGYTF	TGTGCCAGCAGCTTAATGGGGAGCTATGGCTACACCTTC
16	-	TRBJ2-3	-	TRBV2	CASRATGSLFTDTQYF	TGTGCCAGCAGGGCAACAGGGTCCCTCTTCACAGATACGCAGTATTTT
15	-	TRBJ2-1	TRBD2	TRBV7-6	CASSSSSGLYNEQFF	TGTGCCAGCAGCTCCTCTAGCGGACTATACAATGAGCAGTTCTTC
15	-	TRBJ1-1	-	TRBV21-1	CASSPPRSRNTEAFF	TGTGCCAGCAGCCCACCCCGTTCGCGGAACACTGAAGCTTTCTTT
16	-	TRBJ2-7	TRBD1	TRBV19	CASSMVLGQGAHEQYF	TGTGCCAGTAGTATGGTTCTGGGACAGGGGGCCCACGAGCAGTACTTC
11	-	TRBJ1-4	-	TRBV11-2	CASSLGRGMFF	TGTGCCAGCAGCTTAGGAAGAGGGATGTTTTTT
13	-	TRBJ2-7	-	TRBV6-1	CASSEEADEEQYF	TGTGCCAGCAGTGAGGAAGCGGATGAAGAGCAGTACTTC